Listed below are T cell receptor beta chains from one sample, sequenced in a study of CD8 T cells in Susac syndrome. A single record per CDR3 protein comes from TCRdb applying MiXCR to the immunoSEQ multiplex PCR reads. The sample contains around 130,000 distinct CDR3 sequences, around 85% of which appear only once. The specimen sequenced was CD8+ T cells from PBMCs. These receptors originate from a human donor with multiple sclerosis. Both conserved end residues are part of each CDR3. The D gene is left open where the match is weak. Not all rows give a size; the values are once, few, many and, for expanded clones, a class.

cdr3_aa	cdr3_nt	v_call	j_call	d_call	clone_size
CASSQEAGDALGAFF	TGCGCCAGCAGCCAAGAAGCCGGGGACGCCTTGGGGGCTTTCTTT	TRBV4-1	TRBJ1-1	-	-
CSAREKGTASYEQYF	TGCAGTGCTAGAGAAAAGGGGACGGCCTCCTACGAGCAGTACTTC	TRBV20-1	TRBJ2-7	-	-
CASSDFQKKGSTGELFF	TGTGCCAGCTCCGACTTCCAAAAAAAGGGGTCAACCGGGGAGCTGTTTTTT	TRBV6-1	TRBJ2-2	-	once
CASSFPGPYYSPLHF	TGTGCCAGCAGTTTCCCGGGACCTTATTATTCACCCCTCCACTTT	TRBV28	TRBJ1-6	-	-
CAWSDLRGLEEAQHF	TGTGCCTGGAGTGACTTAAGGGGGCTAGAAGAGGCCCAGCATTTT	TRBV30	TRBJ1-5	TRBD1	-
CASSLSPAGGKDTQYF	TGTGCCAGCAGTTTATCCCCAGCGGGGGGGAAAGATACGCAGTATTTT	TRBV27	TRBJ2-3	TRBD2	-
CASSPGLAGADTQYF	TGTGCCAGCAGTCCTGGACTAGCGGGGGCGGATACGCAGTATTTT	TRBV5-5	TRBJ2-3	TRBD2	-
CASSLLTGSYEQYF	TGTGCCAGCAGTTTACTAACAGGCTCCTACGAGCAGTACTTC	TRBV27	TRBJ2-7	-	-
CASSLDLGGPTEAFF	TGTGCCAGCAGCTTGGACCTCGGGGGTCCCACTGAAGCTTTCTTT	TRBV5-6	TRBJ1-1	-	-
CASSLMRRDTQYF	TGTGCCAGCAGCCTGATGCGCCGCGATACGCAGTATTTT	TRBV28	TRBJ2-3	-	-
CASSNRDGRYNEQFF	TGTGCCAGCAGTAACCGGGACGGCCGGTACAATGAGCAGTTCTTC	TRBV27	TRBJ2-1	-	-
CASSPTTGAWFYGYTF	TGTGCCAGCAGCCCAACCACAGGGGCGTGGTTCTATGGCTACACCTTC	TRBV7-9	TRBJ1-2	TRBD1	-
CSVEDSQGNSYEQYF	TGCAGCGTTGAAGATTCCCAGGGGAACTCCTACGAGCAGTACTTC	TRBV29-1	TRBJ2-7	-	-
CASSFKDGTEAFF	TGTGCCAGCAGCTTTAAGGACGGGACTGAAGCTTTCTTT	TRBV7-2	TRBJ1-1	-	-
CATSMGGTIYGYTF	TGTGCCACCAGCATGGGGGGGACGATCTATGGCTACACCTTC	TRBV15	TRBJ1-2	-	-
CASSLGWGSFREQYF	TGTGCCAGCAGCTTGGGTTGGGGTAGCTTCCGCGAGCAGTACTTC	TRBV13	TRBJ2-7	-	-
CASSASRDSNQPQHF	TGTGCCAGTAGTGCCTCCCGGGACAGCAATCAGCCCCAGCATTTT	TRBV19	TRBJ1-5	-	few
CASRDTEAGTEAFF	TGTGCCAGCAGGGACACGGAGGCCGGAACTGAAGCTTTCTTT	TRBV6-1	TRBJ1-1	-	-
CASSPWEMTGFQETQYF	TGTGCCAGCAGTCCCTGGGAGATGACAGGGTTTCAGGAGACCCAGTACTTC	TRBV6-1	TRBJ2-5	TRBD1	-
CASSIATAGEAFF	TGTGCCAGTAGTATAGCCACCGCCGGGGAAGCTTTCTTT	TRBV19	TRBJ1-1	-	-
CASSYMREQYF	TGTGCCAGCTCTTATATGCGCGAGCAGTACTTC	TRBV27	TRBJ2-7	-	-
CAKDRLNTEAFF	TGTGCCAAGGACAGGCTGAACACTGAAGCTTTCTTT	TRBV2	TRBJ1-1	TRBD1	once
CASSLYGAGFSSYNEQFF	TGCGCCAGCAGCTTGTACGGAGCGGGGTTTAGCTCCTACAATGAGCAGTTCTTC	TRBV5-1	TRBJ2-1	TRBD2	-
CASSFVLAGQDTQYF	TGTGCCAGCAGTTTTGTCCTAGCGGGGCAAGATACGCAGTATTTT	TRBV27	TRBJ2-3	TRBD2	-
CASSQGTGTHGIQYF	TGCGCCAGCAGCCAAGGTACCGGGACCCACGGCATTCAGTACTTC	TRBV4-1	TRBJ2-4	-	few
CASSCGDGYNEQFF	TGTGCCAGCAGTTGTGGTGACGGCTACAATGAGCAGTTCTTC	TRBV12-3/TRBV12-4	TRBJ2-1	-	-
CASSFAGAFNEQFF	TGTGCCAGTAGTTTCGCGGGAGCGTTCAATGAGCAGTTCTTC	TRBV19	TRBJ2-1	TRBD2	-
CASSLGLATWGQTNEQFF	TGTGCCAGCAGCTTAGGCCTTGCCACCTGGGGACAGACAAATGAGCAGTTCTTC	TRBV13	TRBJ2-1	TRBD1	-
CASSYRDDKNIQYF	TGTGCCAGCAGCTATCGGGACGACAAAAACATTCAGTACTTC	TRBV13	TRBJ2-4	-	-
CASSQGPGTYNEQFF	TGCGCCAGCAGCCAAGGTCCGGGGACCTACAATGAGCAGTTCTTC	TRBV4-1	TRBJ2-1	-	-
CASSQSVTGGTGELFF	TGCGCCAGCAGCCAGTCCGTCACAGGGGGCACCGGGGAGCTGTTTTTT	TRBV4-3	TRBJ2-2	TRBD1	-
CASSEWEREGHDEQFF	TGTGCCAGCAGTGAATGGGAGCGGGAGGGCCACGATGAGCAGTTCTTC	TRBV25-1	TRBJ2-1	TRBD2	-
CASSLEAGSLETQYF	TGTGCCAGCAGCTTGGAGGCAGGCTCCCTGGAGACCCAGTACTTC	TRBV5-4	TRBJ2-5	-	-
CASSRQPREPIYNEQFF	TGTGCCAGCAGCCGCCAGCCGCGGGAGCCGATATACAATGAGCAGTTCTTC	TRBV4-2	TRBJ2-1	TRBD2	-
CASRPEIMNTEAFF	TGTGCCAGCAGACCAGAAATAATGAACACTGAAGCTTTCTTT	TRBV5-4	TRBJ1-1	-	once
CASSPTWGAGNTIYF	TGTGCCAGCAGCCCCACCTGGGGGGCTGGAAACACCATATATTTT	TRBV4-2	TRBJ1-3	-	-
CASSLTTAYTGELFF	TGTGCCAGCAGCTTAACGACAGCCTACACCGGGGAGCTGTTTTTT	TRBV7-9	TRBJ2-2	-	once
CASNLKAGLMNTEAFF	TGTGCCAGTAATCTGAAGGCAGGCCTAATGAACACTGAAGCTTTCTTT	TRBV19	TRBJ1-1	-	-
CASSGTGGNTEAFF	TGTGCCAGCAGTGGGACAGGGGGGAACACTGAAGCTTTCTTT	TRBV6-2/TRBV6-3	TRBJ1-1	TRBD1	-
CSPSFLGEKLFF	TGCAGTCCATCCTTCTTAGGTGAAAAACTGTTTTTT	TRBV20-1	TRBJ1-4	-	-
CASSSLGRWDSPLHF	TGTGCCAGCAGCTCCTTAGGCCGCTGGGATTCACCCCTCCACTTT	TRBV7-8	TRBJ1-6	-	-
CASSDEDQPQHF	TGTGCCAGCAGTGACGAAGATCAGCCCCAGCATTTT	TRBV25-1	TRBJ1-5	-	once
CASSFGDLTTEAFF	TGTGCCAGCAGCTTCGGAGATTTGACCACTGAAGCTTTCTTT	TRBV11-2	TRBJ1-1	-	few
CASSLVSYEQYF	TGTGCCAGCAGCTTAGTTAGCTACGAGCAGTACTTC	TRBV7-9	TRBJ2-7	-	few
CASGTSGHTGELFF	TGTGCCAGCGGGACTAGCGGACACACCGGGGAGCTGTTTTTT	TRBV7-9	TRBJ2-2	TRBD2	-
CASSFGSGPNSGNTIYF	TGTGCCAGCAGCTTCGGATCGGGGCCGAACTCTGGAAACACCATATATTTT	TRBV5-4	TRBJ1-3	-	-
CASSEDPTRPTDTQYF	TGTGCCAGCAGTGAAGATCCGACTAGGCCCACAGATACGCAGTATTTT	TRBV6-1	TRBJ2-3	-	-
CASSEAAGGLNEQFF	TGTGCCAGCAGTGAAGCCGCGGGGGGGCTAAATGAGCAGTTCTTC	TRBV2	TRBJ2-1	TRBD2	-
CATTSLLSGNTIYF	TGTGCCACCACCTCTCTATTGTCTGGAAACACCATATATTTT	TRBV12-3/TRBV12-4	TRBJ1-3	-	-
CASSLSGGGSDTQYF	TGTGCCAGCAGCCTTTCCGGGGGGGGCTCAGATACGCAGTATTTT	TRBV6-6	TRBJ2-3	TRBD2	-
CAILATNTGELFF	TGTGCCATCCTGGCTACGAACACCGGGGAGCTGTTTTTT	TRBV10-3	TRBJ2-2	-	-
CASRGTEHRTRELFF	TGTGCCAGCAGAGGGACCGAACACCGAACAAGGGAGCTGTTTTTT	TRBV6-1	TRBJ2-2	-	few
CAANPGPMNTEAFF	TGTGCCGCTAATCCGGGACCCATGAACACTGAAGCTTTCTTT	TRBV5-4	TRBJ1-1	-	-